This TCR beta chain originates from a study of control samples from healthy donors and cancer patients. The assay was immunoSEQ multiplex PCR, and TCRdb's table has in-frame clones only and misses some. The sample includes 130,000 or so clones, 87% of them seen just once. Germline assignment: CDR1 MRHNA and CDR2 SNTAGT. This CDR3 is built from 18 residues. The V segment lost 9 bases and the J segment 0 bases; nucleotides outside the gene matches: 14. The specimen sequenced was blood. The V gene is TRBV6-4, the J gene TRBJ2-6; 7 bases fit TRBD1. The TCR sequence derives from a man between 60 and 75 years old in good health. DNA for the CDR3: TGTGCCAGTAGCTTACGTAACCCAGGGGGCTCTGGGGCCAACGTCCTGACTTTC. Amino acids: CASSLRNPGGSGANVLTF.